This TCR beta chain originates from a study of blood T cell repertoires in COVID-19. Across the study: Sample material is recorded as cDNA or gDNA derived from T cells, B-cell-depleted T cells, or PBMCs.

V shed 7 bases, J shed 5 bases, and the junction held 7 bases outside the gene matches. From germline, CDR1 is GTSNPN and CDR2 SVGIG (reference sequence). The CDR3 has 12 residues. Generated by immunoSEQ multiplex PCR, the TCRdb table keeps only in-frame clones and is missing some. The table shows 60,000 or so clones, with 75% to 90% occurring only once. This rearrangement joins TRBV30 to TRBJ1-1; 7 nucleotides line up with TRBD1. Material: peripheral blood. The TCR sequence derives from an older man with acute or convalescent COVID-19. Here the CDR3 DNA reads TGTGCCTCCGACAGGGTTGCAACTGAAGCTTTCTTT. This codes for CASDRVATEAFF.